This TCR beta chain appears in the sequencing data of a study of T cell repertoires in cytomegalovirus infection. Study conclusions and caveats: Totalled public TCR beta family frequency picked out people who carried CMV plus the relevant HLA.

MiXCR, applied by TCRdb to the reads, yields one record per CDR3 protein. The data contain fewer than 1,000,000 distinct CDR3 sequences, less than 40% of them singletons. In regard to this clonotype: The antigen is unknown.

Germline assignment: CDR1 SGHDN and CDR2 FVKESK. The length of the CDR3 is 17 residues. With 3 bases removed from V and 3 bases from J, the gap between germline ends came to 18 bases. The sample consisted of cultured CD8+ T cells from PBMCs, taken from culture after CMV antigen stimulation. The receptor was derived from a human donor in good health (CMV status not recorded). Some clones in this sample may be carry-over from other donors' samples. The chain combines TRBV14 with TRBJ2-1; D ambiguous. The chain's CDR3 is CASSQVWRVEDYNEQFF. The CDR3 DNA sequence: TGTGCCAGCAGCCAGGTCTGGCGAGTTGAGGACTACAATGAGCAGTTCTTC.